These T cell receptor beta chains were read from a single sample in a study of metastatic and nonmetastatic thyroid tumors. With MiXCR, TCRdb reprocessed the PCR reads. In the table there are some 5,000 clones, approximately 17% of which are singletons. The sample taken for sequencing was adjacent normal tissue. These receptors all stem from a female donor with papillary thyroid cancer or a benign thyroid nodule (not recorded which). Some clones in this sample may be carry-over from other donors' samples. The CDR3 runs from the conserved cysteine through the conserved F or W. D genes are given only for firm matches. Rows may omit the clone size; those that give it use once, few, many or a size class.

D	V	J	size	CDR3	DNA
-	TRBV6-1	TRBJ2-7	few	CASRGGQAGEQYF	TGTGCCAGCAGGGGAGGACAAGCAGGCGAGCAGTACTTC
TRBD1	TRBV5-4	TRBJ1-2	many	CASSAQGTGVVGSGYTF	TGTGCCAGCAGCGCCCAAGGGACAGGGGTCGTGGGTAGTGGCTACACCTTC
-	TRBV30	TRBJ2-7	-	CAWSRPRDSRIYEQYF	TGTGCCTGGAGTCGACCGCGGGACTCCCGGATTTACGAGCAGTACTTC
TRBD2	TRBV6-6	TRBJ2-7	-	CASSYGTSTREQYF	TGTGCCAGCAGTTACGGGACTAGCACAAGGGAGCAGTACTTC
-	TRBV6-5	TRBJ2-7	-	CASTSDIYSYEQYF	TGTGCCAGCACTTCTGACATCTACTCCTACGAGCAGTACTTC
-	TRBV2	TRBJ1-6	medium-sized	CASSDGGAYNSPLHF	TGTGCCAGCAGTGATGGGGGCGCCTATAATTCACCCCTCCACTTT
TRBD2	TRBV11-3	TRBJ2-3	medium-sized	CASSVGTSGADTQYF	TGTGCCAGCAGCGTAGGAACTAGCGGAGCAGATACGCAGTATTTT
TRBD1	TRBV6-1	TRBJ2-2	few	CAISVTGDTGEHFF	TGTGCCATCAGTGTGACAGGGGACACCGGGGAGCATTTTTTT
TRBD2	TRBV6-2/TRBV6-3	TRBJ2-2	few	CASSGAGEGKGELLF	TGTGCCAGCAGTGGAGCGGGAGAAGGGAAAGGGGAGCTGCTTTTT
-	TRBV27	TRBJ2-2	-	CASIPWSSNTGELFF	TGTGCCAGCATACCGTGGTCCTCGAACACCGGGGAGCTGTTTTTT
TRBD1	TRBV5-1	TRBJ2-7	-	CATKDGTGGYEQYF	TGCGCCACTAAGGACGGGACAGGGGGCTACGAGCAGTACTTC
-	TRBV30	TRBJ1-2	medium-sized	CAWSSTGNYGYTF	TGTGCCTGGAGTAGCACAGGTAACTATGGCTACACCTTC
-	TRBV5-6	TRBJ2-1	-	CASSFMWGVGEQFF	TGTGCCAGCAGCTTTATGTGGGGAGTTGGGGAGCAGTTCTTC
-	TRBV19	TRBJ2-5	few	CASITEPQETQYF	TGTGCCAGCATCACAGAGCCCCAAGAGACCCAGTACTTC
TRBD1	TRBV19	TRBJ1-5	-	CASYKQGMGQPQHF	TGTGCCAGTTATAAACAGGGGATGGGTCAGCCCCAGCATTTT
TRBD1	TRBV6-1	TRBJ2-3	large	CASSADRLTDTQYF	TGTGCCAGCAGTGCGGACAGGTTAACAGATACGCAGTATTTT
-	TRBV2	TRBJ1-1	few	CASIPDGGNTEAFF	TGTGCCAGCATTCCCGACGGTGGCAACACTGAAGCTTTCTTT
-	TRBV11-3	TRBJ2-1	-	CASSFAGHEQLF	TGTGCCAGCAGCTTTGCGGGCCATGAGCAGCTCTTC
TRBD1	TRBV7-9	TRBJ1-5	few	CASSFGQGANQPQHF	TGTGCCAGCAGCTTCGGACAGGGGGCCAATCAGCCCCAGCATTTT
TRBD2	TRBV20-1	TRBJ2-3	many	CSAPKTSGGPDTQYF	TGCAGTGCCCCGAAGACTAGCGGGGGACCAGATACGCAGTATTTT
-	TRBV13	TRBJ1-3	-	CASSRTVRGVNTIYF	TGTGCCAGCAGCAGGACGGTCAGGGGTGTAAACACCATATATTTT
-	TRBV6-1	TRBJ1-2	large	CASSPGAAYGYTF	TGTGCCAGCAGCCCAGGGGCGGCCTATGGCTACACCTTC
-	TRBV28	TRBJ1-4	few	CASRLDRRVYEKLFF	TGTGCCAGCAGACTCGACAGGCGGGTGTACGAAAAACTGTTTTTT
-	TRBV19	TRBJ2-1	many	CASNAGVWDEQFF	TGTGCCAGCAATGCAGGGGTTTGGGATGAGCAGTTCTTC
-	TRBV28	TRBJ2-3	-	CASSLGTPDTQYF	TGTGCCAGCAGTCTCGGGACGCCAGATACGCAGTATTTT
-	TRBV6-1	TRBJ2-5	large	CASSPHFETQYF	TGTGCCAGCAGCCCTCACTTCGAGACCCAGTACTTC
-	TRBV6-1	TRBJ2-3	-	CASSLYQYTDTQYF	TGTGCCAGCAGTTTGTATCAATACACAGATACGCAGTATTTT